The 24 T cell receptor beta chains listed next were all sequenced from one sample in a study of CD8 T cells in Susac syndrome. Random hexamers primed reverse transcription of about 0.45 to 1 ug RNA. Using its own MiXCR run on the immunoSEQ multiplex PCR reads, TCRdb lists one record per CDR3 protein. The sample holds about 400,000 distinct CDR3 sequences, around 85% seen once. Sequenced: CD8+ T cells from PBMCs. These receptors were taken from a human donor with multiple sclerosis.

This rearrangement joins TRBV7-9 to TRBJ2-1; the match to TRBD1 covers 10 bases. The CDR3 length is 15 residues. With V trimmed by 5 bases and J by 3 bases, 4 bases remained unmatched. Germline V CDR1 and CDR2: SEHNR, FQNEAQ (reference sequence). The CDR3 reads CASSPRDRGYNEQFF. In nucleotides, the CDR3 is TGTGCCAGCAGCCCCCGGGACAGGGGCTACAATGAGCAGTTCTTC.

The chain has TRBV28 and TRBJ1-2; D may be TRBD1 (5 bases). V lost 2 bases and J lost 8, with 12 bases in between. There are 13 residues in the CDR3. CDR1 and CDR2 from the germline V gene are MDHEN and SYDVKM. CDR3 sequence reads: CASSLRGIGGYTF. The DNA of the CDR3 is TGTGCCAGCAGTTTAAGGGGTATAGGCGGCTACACCTTC.

The chain uses TRBV7-8 and TRBJ2-7; D unresolved. This CDR3 has 14 amino acids. Trimming pared 4 bases from V and 2 bases from J, leaving 12 bases between. Per germline, CDR1 SGHVS and CDR2 FQNEAQ. CDR3 residues: CASSSITDPYEQYF. In nucleotides, the CDR3 is TGTGCCAGCAGCTCCATAACCGATCCCTACGAGCAGTACTTC.

In its sample, this clonotype was seen a few times. The chain couples TRBV5-6 to TRBJ2-7; possibly TRBD1 or TRBD2 for D (5 bases each). This CDR3 contains 13 residues. The V end was cut by 4 bases, the J end by 2 bases, with 10 bases between. Germline CDR1 SGHDT, CDR2 YYEEEE. The CDR3 coding sequence is TGTGCCAGCAGCGTCGGGGCCCCCTACGAGCAGTACTTC. It translates to CASSVGAPYEQYF.

This chain's CDR3 is CASSEYGVVGELFF. In DNA, the CDR3 is TGTGCCAGCAGTGAATACGGGGTTGTCGGGGAGCTGTTTTTT. This sequence joins TRBV2 and TRBJ2-2; TRBD2 is a possible D gene (5 bases). The CDR3 has 14 amino acids. The germline gives CDR1 SNHLY, CDR2 FYNNEI. V lost 2 bases to trimming and J lost 7 bases, with 11 bases between them.

The rearrangement links TRBV20-1 to TRBJ1-5; possibly TRBD1 for D (5 bases). Germline CDR1 DFQATT, CDR2 SNEGSKA (reference sequence). Trimming stripped 0 bases from V and 6 bases from J, with 15 bases between. The CDR3 covers 15 residues. The CDR3 coding sequence is TGCAGTGCTAGAGATCCAGGAGGGGATGGTCAGCCCCAGCATTTT. It codes for CSARDPGGDGQPQHF.

This chain uses TRBV4-1 with TRBJ1-5; D is ambiguous. Germline V CDR1 and CDR2: MGHRA, YSYEKL. This CDR3 has 15 residues. Trimming stripped 0 bases from V and 5 bases from J, with 11 bases between. The chain's CDR3 is CASSQDTVGDQPQHF. The DNA for the CDR3 is TGCGCCAGCAGCCAAGATACCGTGGGAGATCAGCCCCAGCATTTT.

V and J are TRBV23-1 and TRBJ1-2, with D perhaps TRBD1 (5 bases). TRBV23-1 is labeled an ORF, and its function is uncertain. The ends were cut back, 6 bases at V and 7 bases at J, with 9 bases in the middle. The CDR3 runs 11 residues. CDR3 residues: CASRGGTGYTF. The CDR3 bases are TGCGCCAGCAGAGGAGGGACTGGCTACACCTTC.

The rearrangement joins TRBV5-5 to TRBJ2-4, with D possibly being TRBD1 or TRBD2 (5 bases each). V lost 1 base and J lost 2, with 13 bases in between. Germline lookup yields CDR1 SGHKS and CDR2 YYEKEE (reference sequence). The CDR3 consists of 16 residues. CDR3 in amino acids: CASSLYTRESKNIQYF. The CDR3 DNA reads TGTGCCAGCAGCTTGTATACCAGGGAGTCCAAAAACATTCAGTACTTC.

The CDR3 spells CSVVTDTQYF. DNA for the CDR3: TGCAGCGTTGTCACAGATACGCAGTATTTT. The J gene is TRBJ2-3, the V gene TRBV29-1; D is unresolved. The CDR3 covers 10 residues. Germline loops: CDR1 SQVTM, CDR2 ANQGSEA. Trimming cost V 4 bases and J 2 bases, with 1 base left between them.

Points on this clonotype: One end of the junction does not line up with germline, which may come from a read error. V is TRBV27 and J is TRBJ1-1, with D uncertain. CDR1 and CDR2 from the germline V gene are MNHEY and SMNVEV (reference sequence). This CDR3 has 14 residues. CDR3 loop: CASSLSLEVGEAFF. The CDR3 DNA reads as TGTGCCAGCAGTCTATCACTGGAGGTCGGTGAAGCTTTCTTT.

J is TRBJ2-1 and V is TRBV20-1; TRBD2 agrees at 10 bases. The CDR3 is 15 residues long. Germline V gene sequence: CDR1 DFQATT, CDR2 SNEGSKA (reference sequence). Unmatched junction bases numbered 2, after V lost 0 bases and J lost 3 bases. CDR3 in amino acids: CSAREGLAIYNEQFF. As DNA, the CDR3 is TGCAGTGCTAGAGAGGGACTAGCGATCTACAATGAGCAGTTCTTC.

This chain connects TRBV11-2 to TRBJ1-2, with D uncertain. This CDR3 is built from 16 residues. V lost 1 base and J lost 6, with 18 bases in between. The V gene's germline CDR1 is SGHAT and CDR2 FQNNGV. The CDR3 here is CASSLGPLGIKDGYTF. DNA for the CDR3: TGTGCCAGCAGCTTAGGCCCCTTGGGGATCAAGGATGGCTACACCTTC.

CDR3: CSVEDRGGDGYTF. The CDR3, as DNA: TGCAGCGTTGAAGATAGGGGTGGTGATGGCTACACCTTC. The chain is built from TRBV29-1 and TRBJ1-2; D possibly corresponds to TRBD1 (5 bases). From germline, CDR1 is SQVTM and CDR2 ANQGSEA. The V gene lost 0 bases and the J gene lost 6 bases, with 11 bases spanning the gap. This CDR3 has 13 residues. The whole variable domain, filled in from reference TRBV29-1 and TRBJ1-2, reads SAVISQKPSRDICQRGTSLTIQCQVDSQVTMMFWYRQQPGQSLTLIATANQGSEATYESGFVIDKFPISRPNLTFSTLTVSNMSPEDSSIYLCSVEDRGGDGYTFGSGTRLTVV.

A single count supports this clonotype. The gene calls are TRBV4-1 and TRBJ2-3; 9 bases line up with TRBD2. The CDR3 spans 16 residues. The germline CDR1 and CDR2 sequences are MGHRA and YSYEKL. V was pared by 0 bases and J by 4 bases, with 5 bases of the junction left unmatched. The chain's CDR3 is CASSQEGGGAPDTQYF. CDR3 DNA: TGCGCCAGCAGCCAAGAAGGCGGGGGGGCCCCAGATACGCAGTATTTT.

The chain carries TRBV6-2 or TRBV6-3 and TRBJ2-1; 13 nucleotides agree with TRBD2. The CDR3 runs to 14 residues. The germline V gene encodes CDR1 MNHEY and CDR2 SVGEGT. The V segment lost 5 bases and the J segment 8 bases; nucleotides outside the gene matches: 3. The CDR3 sequence: CASSRTSGGDEQFF. The DNA for the CDR3 is TGTGCCAGCAGTCGGACTAGCGGGGGTGATGAGCAGTTCTTC.

This clonotype was seen a handful of times. V gene TRBV4-1 combines with J gene TRBJ1-1; D uncertain. The germline V gene encodes CDR1 MGHRA and CDR2 YSYEKL. V shed 0 bases and J shed 4 bases, with 6 bases lying between them. The CDR3 is 13 amino acids. In nucleotides, the CDR3 is TGCGCCAGCAGCCAAGATACGGTCACTGAAGCTTTCTTT. It encodes CASSQDTVTEAFF.

This clonotype has a single count. The rearrangement links TRBV24-1 to TRBJ2-7, with TRBD1 as a possible D gene (6 bases). The V end was cut by 4 bases, the J end by 5 bases, with 11 bases between. The CDR3 totals 13 residues. Germline CDR1 is KGHDR and CDR2 is SFDVKD. The CDR3 loop reads CATSDTGSDEQYF. CDR3 bases: TGTGCCACCAGTGACACAGGGAGTGACGAGCAGTACTTC.

V gene TRBV19 combines with J gene TRBJ1-5; D gene uncertain. With 8 bases removed from V and 0 bases from J, the gap between germline ends came to 8 bases. CDR3 length equals 13 residues. Germline V CDR1 and CDR2: LNHDA, SQIVND (reference sequence). CDR3 residues: CASGSYSNQPQHF. DNA of the CDR3: TGTGCCAGTGGTAGCTATAGCAATCAGCCCCAGCATTTT.

The rearrangement joins TRBV20-1 to TRBJ2-2; perhaps TRBD2 as D (5 bases). Germline V lookup: CDR1 DFQATT, CDR2 SNEGSKA (reference sequence). The V end lost 3 bases, the J end lost 6 bases, and 11 bases lay between the germline ends. The CDR3 totals 13 residues. CDR3 residues: CSAREETAGELFF. In nucleotides, the CDR3 is TGCAGTGCTAGGGAGGAAACGGCCGGGGAGCTGTTTTTT.

The rearrangement uses TRBV7-6 and TRBJ2-7, with 9 bases that match TRBD1. V lost 1 base, J lost 4 bases, and 8 bases stayed unmatched. The CDR3 extends over 16 amino acids. The germline V gene has CDR1 SGHVS and CDR2 FNYEAQ. The CDR3 nucleotides are TGTGCCAGCAGCTTAGGTGGAGGACAGGGGCCATACGAGCAGTACTTC. Its translation: CASSLGGGQGPYEQYF.

The chain recombines TRBV2 with TRBJ2-1; D is unclear. The CDR3 loop spans 15 amino acids. In germline, CDR1 is SNHLY, CDR2 FYNNEI. V lost 1 base, J lost 0 bases, and 7 bases lay in between. The CDR3 DNA follows: TGTGCCAGCAGTGAAGGCTCAAGCTCCTACAATGAGCAGTTCTTC. It codes for CASSEGSSSYNEQFF.

The chain joins TRBV5-1 to TRBJ2-1, with D possibly being TRBD2 (5 bases). Germline lookup yields CDR1 SGHRS and CDR2 YFSETQ. CDR3 length equals 16 residues. V lost 0 bases and J lost 1, with 11 bases in between. The CDR3 sequence: CASSLVTSGSYNEQFF. The CDR3 nucleotides are TGCGCCAGCAGCTTGGTGACCTCGGGGTCCTACAATGAGCAGTTCTTC.

The gene calls are TRBV6-5 and TRBJ2-2; possibly TRBD1 for D (6 bases). V was shortened by 5 bases and J by 1 base, with 11 bases between the two germline ends. This CDR3 is built from 15 residues. Germline V gives CDR1 MNHEY, CDR2 SVGAGI. The CDR3 sequence: CASSATRGNTGELFF. The DNA of the CDR3 is TGTGCCAGCAGTGCGACCAGGGGGAACACCGGGGAGCTGTTTTTT.